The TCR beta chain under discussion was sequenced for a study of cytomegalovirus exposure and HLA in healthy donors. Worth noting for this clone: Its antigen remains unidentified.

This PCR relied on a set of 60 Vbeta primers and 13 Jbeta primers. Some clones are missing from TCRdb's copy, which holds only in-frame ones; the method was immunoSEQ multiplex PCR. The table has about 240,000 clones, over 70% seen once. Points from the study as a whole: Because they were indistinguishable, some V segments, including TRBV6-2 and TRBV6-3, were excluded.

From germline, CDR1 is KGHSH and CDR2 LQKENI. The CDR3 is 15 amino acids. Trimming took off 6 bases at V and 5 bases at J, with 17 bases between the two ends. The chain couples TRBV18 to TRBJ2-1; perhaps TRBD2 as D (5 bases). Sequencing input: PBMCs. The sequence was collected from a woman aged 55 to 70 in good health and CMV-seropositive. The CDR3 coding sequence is TGTGCCAGCTCCCTGAGTGGGGAGAACCACAATGAGCAGTTCTTC. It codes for CASSLSGENHNEQFF. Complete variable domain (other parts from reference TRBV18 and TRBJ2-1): NAGVMQNPRHLVRRRGQEARLRCSPMKGHSHVYWYRQLPEEGLKFMVYLQKENIIDESGMPKERFSAEFPKEGPSILRIQQVVRGDSAAYFCASSLSGENHNEQFFGPGTRLTVL.